This T cell receptor beta chain was retrieved from a study of identical twins. J was trimmed by 0 bases and V by 4 bases; bases with no gene match: 16. The CDR3 runs to 19 residues. Germline lookup yields CDR1 MNHEY and CDR2 SVGEGT. TCRdb processed the 5' RACE reads anew with MiXCR; each CDR3 protein has one entry. The profile shows approximately 670,000 distinct CDR3 sequences, around 6% of them singletons. This clonotype was counted a few times. The sequencing input was naive T cells sorted from blood. The chain has TRBV6-2 or TRBV6-3 and TRBJ2-7; TRBD2 agrees at 9 bases. This receptor was taken from a man aged 18 to 29 in good health. CDR3 sequence reads: CASSSHGGAGGMGSYEQYV. The CDR3 nucleotides are TGTGCCAGCAGTTCCCACGGCGGAGCGGGAGGTATGGGCTCCTACGAGCAGTACGTC.